The source of this T cell receptor (beta chain) is a study of molecular identifiers for immune sequencing clone quantification. This CDR3 comprises 16 residues. Germline V CDR1 and CDR2: MNHEY, SMNVEV (reference sequence). V shed 0 bases, J shed 3 bases, and the junction held 6 bases outside the gene matches. Findings and caveats of the study: Clones that had above 20 RNA copies took up over 99% of effector molecules but under 1% in naive cells. Underestimation of highly expanded clone sizes could arise where identical TCR molecules share a barcode.

Libraries of bulk TCR were made by previously described methods (with listed TCR primers). TCRdb analysed the PCR reads with MiXCR anew, one entry per CDR3 protein. This sample yields hundreds of thousands of distinct CDR3 sequences, of which 25% are seen a single time; 0.78% belongs to the top ten. This clonotype was observed a handful of times. Antigen: not known. This sequence joins TRBV27 and TRBJ2-3; TRBD1 agrees at 7 bases. The receptor's source is a human donor in good health. Some libraries in this study had Jurkat cell RNA spiked in. Material: naive CD8+ T cells from blood, with Jurkat cell RNA spiked in. Regarding subset: FACS-sorted CD8+CD4-CCR7+CD45RA+ naive T cells. Here the CDR3 reads CASSLSGGPQTDTQYF. CDR3 nucleotides: TGTGCCAGCAGTTTATCAGGGGGCCCACAGACAGATACGCAGTATTTT.